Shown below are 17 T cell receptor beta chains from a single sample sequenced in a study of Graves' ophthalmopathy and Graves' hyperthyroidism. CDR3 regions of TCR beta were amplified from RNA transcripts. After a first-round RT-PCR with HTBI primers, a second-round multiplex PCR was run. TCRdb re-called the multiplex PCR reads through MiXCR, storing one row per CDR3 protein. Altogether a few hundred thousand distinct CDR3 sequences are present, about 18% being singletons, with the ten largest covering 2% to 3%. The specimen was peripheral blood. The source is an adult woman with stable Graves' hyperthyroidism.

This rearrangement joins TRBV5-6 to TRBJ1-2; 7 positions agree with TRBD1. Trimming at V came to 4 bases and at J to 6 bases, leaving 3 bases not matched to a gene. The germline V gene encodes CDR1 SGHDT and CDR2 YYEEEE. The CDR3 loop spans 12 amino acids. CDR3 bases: TGTGCCAGCAGCATGGACAGGCATGGCTACACCTTC. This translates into CASSMDRHGYTF.

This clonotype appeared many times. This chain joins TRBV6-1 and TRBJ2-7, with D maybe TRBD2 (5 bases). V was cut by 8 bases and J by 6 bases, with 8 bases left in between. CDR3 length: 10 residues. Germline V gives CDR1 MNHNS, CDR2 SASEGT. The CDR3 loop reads CASGRGEQYF. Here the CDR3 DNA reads TGTGCCAGCGGACGGGGCGAGCAGTACTTC.

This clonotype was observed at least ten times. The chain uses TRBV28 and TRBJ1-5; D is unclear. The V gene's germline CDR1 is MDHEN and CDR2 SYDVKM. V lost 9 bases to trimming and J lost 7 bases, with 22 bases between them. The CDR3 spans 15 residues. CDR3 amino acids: CASSNGSPSYQPQHF. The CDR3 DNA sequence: TGTGCCAGTAGTAACGGCTCTCCCTCTTACCAGCCCCAGCATTTT.

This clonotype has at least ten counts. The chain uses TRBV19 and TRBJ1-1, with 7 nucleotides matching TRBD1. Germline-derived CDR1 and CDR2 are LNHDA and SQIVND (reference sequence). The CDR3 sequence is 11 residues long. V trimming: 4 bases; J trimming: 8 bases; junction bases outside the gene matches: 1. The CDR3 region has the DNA TGTGCCAGTAGTAGGGGACAGGAAGCTTTCTTT. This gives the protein CASSRGQEAFF.

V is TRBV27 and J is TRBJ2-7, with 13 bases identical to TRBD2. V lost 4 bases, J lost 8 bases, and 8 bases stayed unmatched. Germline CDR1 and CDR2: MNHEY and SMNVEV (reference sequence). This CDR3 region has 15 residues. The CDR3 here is CASSSTGLAGAQQYF. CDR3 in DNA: TGTGCCAGCAGTTCCACCGGACTAGCGGGAGCGCAGCAGTACTTC.

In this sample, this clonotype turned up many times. CDR3 DNA: TGTGCCAGCAGTTTGGGGAGGGGGCCCCGGTATGACGAGGAAGAGACCCAGTACTTC. Amino acids: CASSLGRGPRYDEEETQYF. V gene TRBV28 combines with J gene TRBJ2-5; either TRBD1 or TRBD2 may fit D (7 bases each). CDR1 is MDHEN and CDR2 is SYDVKM in the germline V gene. V shed 3 bases and J shed 3 bases, with 26 bases lying between them. The CDR3 has 19 amino acids.

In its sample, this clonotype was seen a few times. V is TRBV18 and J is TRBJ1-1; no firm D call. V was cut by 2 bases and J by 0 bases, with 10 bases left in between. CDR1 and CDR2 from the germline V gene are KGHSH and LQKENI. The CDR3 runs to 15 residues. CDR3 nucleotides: TGTGCCAGCTCACCAGCCTGGCATATGAACACTGAAGCTTTCTTT. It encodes CASSPAWHMNTEAFF.

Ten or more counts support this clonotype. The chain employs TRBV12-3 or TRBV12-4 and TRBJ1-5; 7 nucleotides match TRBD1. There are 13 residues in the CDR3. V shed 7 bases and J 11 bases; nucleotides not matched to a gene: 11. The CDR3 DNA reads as TGTGCCAGCACTAAAGAAGGACAGGTTTCCCAGCATTTT. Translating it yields CASTKEGQVSQHF.

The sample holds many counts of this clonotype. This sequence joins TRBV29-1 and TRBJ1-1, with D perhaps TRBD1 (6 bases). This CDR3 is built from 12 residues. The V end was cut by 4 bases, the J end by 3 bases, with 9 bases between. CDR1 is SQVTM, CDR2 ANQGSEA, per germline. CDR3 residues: CSVAHRDTEAFF. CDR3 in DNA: TGCAGCGTTGCCCACAGGGACACTGAAGCTTTCTTT.

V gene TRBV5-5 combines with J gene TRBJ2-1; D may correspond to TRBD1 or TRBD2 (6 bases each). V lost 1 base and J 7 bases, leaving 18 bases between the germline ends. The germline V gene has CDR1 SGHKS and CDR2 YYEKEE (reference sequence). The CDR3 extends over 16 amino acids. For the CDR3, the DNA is TGTGCCAGCAGCTTGTTGCCGGGATCGGGGGCTAATGAGCAGTTCTTC. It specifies CASSLLPGSGANEQFF. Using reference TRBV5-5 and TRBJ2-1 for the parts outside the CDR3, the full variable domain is DAGVTQSPTHLIKTRGQQVTLRCSPISGHKSVSWYQQVLGQGPQFIFQYYEKEERGRGNFPDRFSARQFPNYSSELNVNALLLGDSALYLCASSLLPGSGANEQFFGPGTRLTVL.

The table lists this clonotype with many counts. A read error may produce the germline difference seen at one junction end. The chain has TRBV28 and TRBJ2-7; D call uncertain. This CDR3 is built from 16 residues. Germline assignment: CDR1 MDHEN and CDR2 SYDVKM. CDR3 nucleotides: TGTACCAGCAGTTTCCCGGGCACCTCTTATAGGCACGAGCAGTACTTC. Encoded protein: CTSSFPGTSYRHEQYF.

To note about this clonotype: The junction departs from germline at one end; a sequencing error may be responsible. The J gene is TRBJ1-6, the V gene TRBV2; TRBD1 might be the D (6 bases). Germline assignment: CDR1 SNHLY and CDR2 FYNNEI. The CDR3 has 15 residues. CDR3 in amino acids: CASSAGQNDNSPLHF. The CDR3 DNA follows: TGTGCTAGCAGTGCCGGACAGAACGATAATTCACCCCTCCACTTT.

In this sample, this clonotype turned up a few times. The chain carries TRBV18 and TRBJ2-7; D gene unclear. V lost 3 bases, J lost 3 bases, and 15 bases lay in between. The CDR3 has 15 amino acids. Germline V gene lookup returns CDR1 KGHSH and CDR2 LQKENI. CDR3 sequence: CASSPGWYSHYEQYF. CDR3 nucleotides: TGTGCCAGCTCACCCGGATGGTACAGCCACTACGAGCAGTACTTC.

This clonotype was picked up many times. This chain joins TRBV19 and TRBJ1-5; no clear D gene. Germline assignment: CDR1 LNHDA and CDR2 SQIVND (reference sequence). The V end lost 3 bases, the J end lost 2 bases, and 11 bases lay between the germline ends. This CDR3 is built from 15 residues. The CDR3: CASSILGLGNQPQHF. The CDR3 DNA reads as TGTGCCAGTAGTATCCTGGGGTTAGGCAATCAGCCCCAGCATTTT.

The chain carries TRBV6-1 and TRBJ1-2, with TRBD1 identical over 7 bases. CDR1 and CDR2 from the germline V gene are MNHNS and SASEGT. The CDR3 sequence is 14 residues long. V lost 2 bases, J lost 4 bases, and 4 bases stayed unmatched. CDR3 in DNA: TGTGCCAGCAGTGAATTCGACAGGGTCTATGGCTACACCTTC. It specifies CASSEFDRVYGYTF.

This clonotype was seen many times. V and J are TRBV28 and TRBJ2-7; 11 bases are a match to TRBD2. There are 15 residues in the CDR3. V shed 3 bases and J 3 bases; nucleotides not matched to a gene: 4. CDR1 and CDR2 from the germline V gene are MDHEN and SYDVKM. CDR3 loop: CASSFLAGGLYEQYF. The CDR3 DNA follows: TGTGCCAGCAGTTTCTTAGCGGGAGGGCTCTACGAGCAGTACTTC.

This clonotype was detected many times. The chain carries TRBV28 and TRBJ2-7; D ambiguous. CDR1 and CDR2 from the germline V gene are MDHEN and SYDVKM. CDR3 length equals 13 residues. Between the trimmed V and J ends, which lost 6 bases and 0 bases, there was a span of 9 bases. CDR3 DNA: TGTGCCAGCAGGGAGAGGAACTCCTACGAGCAGTACTTC. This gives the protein CASRERNSYEQYF. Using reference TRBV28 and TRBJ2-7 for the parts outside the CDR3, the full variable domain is DVKVTQSSRYLVKRTGEKVFLECVQDMDHENMFWYRQDPGLGLRLIYFSYDVKMKEKGDIPEGYSVSREKKERFSLILESASTNQTSMYLCASRERNSYEQYFGPGTRLTVT.